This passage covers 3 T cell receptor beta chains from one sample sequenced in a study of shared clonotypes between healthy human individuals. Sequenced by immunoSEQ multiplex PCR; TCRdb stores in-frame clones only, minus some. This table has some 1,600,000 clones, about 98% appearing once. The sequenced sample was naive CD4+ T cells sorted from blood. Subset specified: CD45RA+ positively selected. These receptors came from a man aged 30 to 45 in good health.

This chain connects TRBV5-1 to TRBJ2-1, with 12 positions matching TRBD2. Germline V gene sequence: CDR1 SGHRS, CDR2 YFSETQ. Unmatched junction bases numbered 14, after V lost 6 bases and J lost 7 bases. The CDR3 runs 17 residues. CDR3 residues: CASTILPETSGSNEQFF. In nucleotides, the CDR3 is TGCGCCAGCACCATTTTACCTGAGACTAGCGGGAGTAATGAGCAGTTCTTC.

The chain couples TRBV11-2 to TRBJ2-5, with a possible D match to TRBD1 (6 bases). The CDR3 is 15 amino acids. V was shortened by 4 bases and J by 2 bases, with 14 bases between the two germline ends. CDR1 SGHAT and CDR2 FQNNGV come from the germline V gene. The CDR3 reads CASSSYRVLQETQYF. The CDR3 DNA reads TGTGCCAGCAGCTCCTACAGGGTACTACAAGAGACCCAGTACTTC.

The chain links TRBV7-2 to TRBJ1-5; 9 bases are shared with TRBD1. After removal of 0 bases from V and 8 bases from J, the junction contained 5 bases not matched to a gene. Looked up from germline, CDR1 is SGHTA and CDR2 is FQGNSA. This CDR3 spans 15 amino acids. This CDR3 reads CASSLAAGTGKPQHF. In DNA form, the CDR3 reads TGTGCCAGCAGCTTAGCCGCCGGGACAGGGAAGCCCCAGCATTTT.